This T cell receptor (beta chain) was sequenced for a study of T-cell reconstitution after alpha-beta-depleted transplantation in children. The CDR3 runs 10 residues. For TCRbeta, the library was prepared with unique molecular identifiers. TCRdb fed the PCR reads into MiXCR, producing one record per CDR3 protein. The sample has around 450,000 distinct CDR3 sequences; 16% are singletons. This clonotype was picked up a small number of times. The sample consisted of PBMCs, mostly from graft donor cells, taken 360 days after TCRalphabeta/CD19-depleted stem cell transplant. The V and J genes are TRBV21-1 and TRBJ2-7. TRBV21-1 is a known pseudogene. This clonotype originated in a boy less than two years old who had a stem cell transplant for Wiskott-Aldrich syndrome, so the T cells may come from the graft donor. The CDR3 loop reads CASRDSEQYF. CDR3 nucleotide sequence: TGTGCCAGCAGGGACTCCGAGCAGTACTTC.